The entry that follows covers one T cell receptor beta chain sequence. Its antigen remains undetermined. No much larger clone exists at a distance of one base, and base qualities are not known. This specimen comes from a study of identical twins (dated by TCRdb to about 2016). With regard to the full study: TCR alpha and beta repertoires from monozygotic twins, unrelated adults of various ages and cord blood were deep-sequenced to test whether fetal clonotypes persist. To rule out contamination, the twin experiments were replicated at different times with different library preparation protocols. Summary of the overall study and its limitations: Invariant T cells such as MAIT and iNKT could partly confound zero-insertion analyses, though diverse VJ usage argued against this for most clonotypes. A weaker excess of twin sharing was found in beta out-of-frame sequences because the signal-to-noise ratio was lowered by fewer shared sequences. Compared with coincidental sharing between unrelated individuals, out-of-frame TCR alpha sequences shared between twins had an excess of sequences with low generation probability. Out-of-frame TCR alpha sharing in monozygotic twins was systematically underestimated by recombination models, whereas sharing between unrelated individuals was in agreement with the recombination models. Because the same donors could not be followed over many years, conclusions were based on cross-sectional statistical analysis. Fewer insertions were carried by abundant cord blood beta clonotypes; a weaker similar trend was observed in young adult naive repertoires, while no such trend was observed in memory repertoires.

Only healthy Caucasian donors were included. The twin cohort comprised three pairs of female monozygotic twins, all aged roughly 18 to 30 years. CD4+ and CD8+ T cell populations were isolated with positive isolation kits from Invitrogen. The library was prepared using 5' RACE. TCRdb shows the sequencer as Illumina HiSeq 2000. Template switching added a universal primer binding site, and the final cDNA carried a unique molecular identifier that allowed TCR cDNA molecules to be counted accurately. First-strand cDNA for TCR alpha and beta chains was synthesized from specific primers in the conserved constant-segment region. To control for contamination, every cDNA library carried two barcodes: a SMART-Mk sample barcode plus Illumina barcodes. TruSeq adapter sequences along with Illumina sample barcodes were introduced in two successive PCR steps. TCR alpha and beta cDNA libraries were sequenced on the Illumina HiSeq platform with custom primers. As for the authors' bioinformatics: MiGEC processed the raw reads to extract unique molecular identifiers, while MiXCR was used to determine the CDR3 positions. For each individual, recombination models were inferred using an EM algorithm with the repgenHMM and IGoR tools. Shared clonotypes were analyzed with the tcR package in R, and sharing was normalized by the product of cloneset sizes. To study raw recombination without the effects of thymic and clonal selection, out-of-frame nonproductive sequences were analyzed. TCRdb reprocessing: public reads trimmed at Q25 with fastp, clones called with MiXCR, in-frame beta chains kept. Each entry is one CDR3 protein sequence, shown with its most common DNA and genes. None of the V and J calls come from the authors' own analysis; TCRdb made them. The sample table lists some 440,000 distinct CDR3 sequences, roughly a quarter of them with a count of one. The ten largest clones take up around 3% of the sample.

The V and J ends are trimmed by 0 bases and 7 bases, leaving 18 bases between them. Reading the germline V gene gives CDR1 MGHRA and CDR2 YSYEKL. The CDR3 numbers 16 residues from cysteine through phenylalanine. Only the CDR3 DNA is retained, 48 bases long and in frame from the first base. The same sample was also studied in work on T cells expressing NK-cell markers. As that second study puts it: Eight donors provided sorted CD3+CD56+NKG2C+, CD3+CD56+NKG2C- and CD3+CD56-NKG2C+ T-cell subsets, whose TCR beta-chain repertoires were profiled. Among the eight sequenced donors, only one was HCMV-seronegative, while the other seven were HCMV-seropositive. In several experiments an anti-gammadeltaTCR antibody was added to restrict sorting to alphabetaTCR-expressing T cells. In over 5 donors, the dominant CD3+CD56+NKG2C+ clonotypes were among the top 10 CD8+ clonotypes and accounted for about 1.0-7.0% of CD8+ T cells. Those dominant clonotypes were again the most abundant among CD3+CD56-NKG2C+ cells in a few donors, at about 25-65%. Whether the expanded NKG2C-expressing T cell clones were specific for HCMV antigens remained unclear. Randomly selected healthy volunteers, three men and five women, were used as the eight sequenced donors. HCMV serostatus was determined by detecting HCMV-specific IgG in serum with a commercial ELISA kit. MIGEC was used to demultiplex reads and group the reads by UMI, and MiTCR was used to assemble and quantify clonotypes. To exclude erroneous sequences, only TCR cDNA sequences supported by at least two reads were retained. The tcR package was used for downstream repertoire analysis, and clonotypes were matched between fractions using CDR3 nucleotide sequence together with V segment. Antigen specificity was annotated against VDJdb with VDJmatch, allowing one amino acid substitution in CDR3.

The receptor chain draws on TRBV4-1 and TRBJ2-5, with the D gene call left open. The source is a woman under 30 in good health. Sequenced material: CD4+ T cells sorted from blood. CDR3 loop: CASSQDPGLRDGTQYF. At the DNA level, the sequence is TGCGCCAGCAGCCAAGACCCCGGCCTAAGGGATGGGACCCAGTACTTC.